This T cell receptor (beta chain) was retrieved from a study of blood T cell repertoires in COVID-19. Background on the study: There were acute and convalescent COVID-19 samples, and they came from the United States, Italy and Spain.

Method: immunoSEQ multiplex PCR; TCRdb's copy keeps in-frame clones and lacks some. The sample has under 200,000 clones; 82% are singletons. Participants were aged 18 to 89 years, lived in roughly 23 US areas, and enrolled virtually. Cohort placement rested on clinical history that participants reported themselves. Recovery meant two consecutive negative NP/OP PCR tests, professional clearance, or resolved symptoms. This CDR3 comprises 13 residues. V lost 2 bases and J lost 1, with 5 bases in between. Germline CDR1 reads MNHEY; CDR2 reads SVGAGI. The sample comprised PBMCs or T cells enriched from blood (not recorded which). The chain couples TRBV6-5 to TRBJ1-1, with D uncertain. This TCR came from a man in his forties or fifties who had recovered from COVID-19. In nucleotides, the CDR3 is TGTGCCAGCAGTTACGGAGGGAACACTGAAGCTTTCTTT. It specifies CASSYGGNTEAFF.